This TCR beta chain was identified in a study of blood T cells in healthy people across ages. Together with a sample-barcoded 5' primer, a J-beta primer mix was included in a second PCR lasting roughly 6 to 12 cycles. MiXCR, run by TCRdb on the 5' RACE reads, gives a single entry per CDR3 protein. The sample lists around 1.5 million distinct CDR3 sequences; around 35% were seen once. The V end lost 6 bases, the J end lost 5 bases, and 13 bases lay between the germline ends. From germline, CDR1 is MNHNS and CDR2 SASEGT. The CDR3 has 13 amino acids. For this clonotype: Its target is unknown.

Whole-study findings and limits: The long-lived group displayed more naive CD4+ cells, plus higher diversity, than the aged donors did. Diversity was estimated from one million T cells, and these estimates were considered underestimates. It was found that TCR beta diversity correlated strongly with the percentage of naive T cells.

The sequencing input was blood. This clonotype was sampled from a woman under 40 in good health. The V and J genes are TRBV6-1 and TRBJ2-5; D may match TRBD1 or TRBD2 (5 bases each). The CDR3 region has the DNA TGTGCCAGCAGCGAAACGTGGGGGGAGACCCAGTACTTC. This codes for CASSETWGETQYF.